This TCR beta chain was observed in a study of CD8+ T cells in alopecia areata. Looking at the study overall: Severity was scored as percentage of affected scalp area in treated patients.

CDR3 length equals 13 residues. Germline assignment: CDR1 GTSNPN and CDR2 SVGIG (reference sequence). V lost 2 bases and J lost 7, with 14 bases in between. RNA extraction was followed by reverse transcription into cDNA, which acted as the sequencing template. TCRdb's copy holds only in-frame clones and misses some; the assay was immunoSEQ multiplex PCR. The profile covers over 150,000 clones, with 60% appearing a single time and approximately 0.69% taken by the ten largest. Points from the study as a whole: Numerous expanded lesional clones remained in scalp and blood during tofacitinib.

With regard to this clone: What it recognizes is unknown.

Treatment: oral pan-JAK inhibitor, 5-10 mg twice daily. The investigators collected lesional scalp punch biopsies and peripheral blood from alopecia areata patients. This chain links TRBV30 with TRBJ2-5, with D possibly matching TRBD1 (5 bases). The receptor comes from a human donor with alopecia areata. The source was CD4+ T cells sorted from blood, collected at week 4, from a patient treated with tofacitinib. The CDR3, as DNA: TGTGCCTGGAGTAGCTTTAGTCAGGGGACCCAGTACTTC. Amino acids: CAWSSFSQGTQYF.